The rows below give T cell receptor beta chains drawn from one sample of a study of T-cell memory formation after mild COVID-19. TCRdb re-derived calls from the 5' RACE reads in MiXCR, one entry per CDR3 protein. The sample carries around 250,000 distinct CDR3 sequences, 15% to 20% recorded once. The specimen sequenced was PBMCs or a T cell subset sorted from them (not recorded which). All receptors come from a man aged 18 to 35 who had mild COVID-19 (a few samples of this study predate the infection). Cell type and time point are not known. Both conserved end residues are part of each CDR3. Each record gives: V gene, J gene, D gene, clone size, CDR3 protein, CDR3 DNA. The D gene is left open where the match is weak. Only some rows state a clone size, as once, few, many or a class for expanded clones.

>TRBV3-1|TRBJ2-5|TRBD2|NA
CASSPFGLAAKETQYF
TGTGCCAGCAGCCCATTCGGACTAGCGGCAAAAGAGACCCAGTACTTC
>TRBV7-9|TRBJ1-4|NA|NA
CASSLALGGYEKLFF
TGTGCCAGCAGCTTAGCGCTTGGCGGATACGAAAAACTGTTTTTT
>TRBV30|TRBJ1-4|TRBD1|few
CAWGDRGNEKLFF
TGTGCCTGGGGGGACAGGGGGAATGAAAAACTGTTTTTT
>TRBV5-1|TRBJ2-5|TRBD2|NA
CASSSGLAGDQQETQYF
TGCGCCAGCAGCTCAGGACTAGCGGGGGACCAGCAAGAGACCCAGTACTTC
>TRBV6-6|TRBJ2-7|TRBD1|NA
CASSSTGGWEQYF
TGTGCCAGCAGCTCGACAGGGGGCTGGGAGCAGTACTTC
>TRBV28|TRBJ1-5|NA|NA
CASSLSGIFSNQPQHF
TGTGCCAGCAGTTTATCGGGTATTTTTAGCAATCAGCCCCAGCATTTT
>TRBV20-1|TRBJ1-2|NA|many
CSASPGGYTF
TGCAGTGCTAGCCCGGGGGGCTACACCTTC
>TRBV10-3|TRBJ1-1|TRBD1|many
CAISETGGTEAFF
TGTGCCATCAGTGAGACAGGGGGAACTGAAGCTTTCTTT
>TRBV2|TRBJ1-1|TRBD1|few
CASRQGRNTEAFF
TGTGCCAGCAGACAGGGGCGGAACACTGAAGCTTTCTTT
>TRBV6-5|TRBJ2-5|NA|few
CASSYFHKETQYF
TGTGCCAGCAGTTACTTTCATAAAGAGACCCAGTACTTC
>TRBV12-3/TRBV12-4|TRBJ2-3|NA|NA
CASSFPPGENTQYF
TGTGCCAGCAGTTTCCCTCCGGGGGAAAATACGCAGTATTTT
>TRBV15|TRBJ2-2|NA|NA
CATSRGGGTGELFF
TGTGCCACCAGCAGAGGTGGCGGCACCGGGGAGCTGTTTTTT
>TRBV5-5|TRBJ1-2|NA|many
CASSPWGTYGYTF
TGTGCCAGCAGCCCGTGGGGGACCTATGGCTACACCTTC
>TRBV4-3|TRBJ2-1|NA|NA
CASSQDGGYNEQFF
TGCGCCAGCAGCCAAGATGGGGGCTACAATGAGCAGTTCTTC
>TRBV20-1|TRBJ2-5|NA|NA
CSAPEETQYF
TGCAGTGCTCCCGAGGAGACCCAGTACTTC
>TRBV29-1|TRBJ2-7|NA|NA
CSVGSGEIYEQYF
TGCAGCGTCGGGTCAGGGGAGATATACGAGCAGTACTTC